Here is one T cell receptor beta chain with its context. Its cognate antigen is unknown. A sample-barcoded 5' primer and a J-beta primer mix were used in a second PCR of about 7 to 12 cycles. Through a template-switch adaptor with 12 random nucleotides, each cDNA molecule received a tag. TCRdb recomputed calls from the 5' RACE reads with MiXCR, one row per CDR3 protein. The table includes roughly 730,000 distinct CDR3 sequences, approximately 60% detected once. This sample is part of a study of blood T cells in healthy people across ages. Study-wide points: Higher naive T cell percentage went strongly together with higher TCR beta diversity. The lack of PBMC sorting stopped any conclusive naive versus antigen-experienced comparison.

The CDR3 is 17 amino acids. In germline, CDR1 is MDHEN, CDR2 SYDVKM. The V segment lost 5 bases and the J segment 2 bases; nucleotides outside the gene matches: 7. Every donor provided ten milliliters of peripheral blood. Sequenced sample: blood. This clonotype originated in a man aged 35 to 55 in good health. The chain has TRBV28 and TRBJ2-7, with 15 bases fitting TRBD2. This CDR3 is CASSPRTSGRVAYEQYF. For the CDR3, the DNA is TGTGCCAGCAGTCCGAGGACTAGCGGGAGGGTAGCCTACGAGCAGTACTTC.